This TCR beta chain derives from a study of response to subunit inactivated influenza vaccine. Study-level results: The authors suggested that few new T cells are recruited per seasonal influenza vaccination.

Turning to this clonotype: The antigen remains unidentified. One end of the junction fails to match germline, which may point to a read error.

TCRdb re-analysed the RT-PCR reads in MiXCR, keeping a single row per CDR3 protein. The table records hundreds of thousands of distinct CDR3 sequences, under 20% of them present only once. Sequencing used PBMCs from blood, obtained 5 to 6 days after vaccination. The receptor comes from a man aged 50-60 years who received an inactivated influenza vaccine.

CDR3 DNA sequence: TGTGACAGCAGCCAAGATCCCCAGGCGGAGGGCGCCAAAAACATTCAGTACTTC. It encodes CDSSQDPQAEGAKNIQYF. The V and J genes are TRBV4-2 and TRBJ2-4; TRBD2 might be the D (6 bases). Germline CDR1 reads LGHNA; CDR2 reads YNFKEQ. CDR3 length equals 18 residues.